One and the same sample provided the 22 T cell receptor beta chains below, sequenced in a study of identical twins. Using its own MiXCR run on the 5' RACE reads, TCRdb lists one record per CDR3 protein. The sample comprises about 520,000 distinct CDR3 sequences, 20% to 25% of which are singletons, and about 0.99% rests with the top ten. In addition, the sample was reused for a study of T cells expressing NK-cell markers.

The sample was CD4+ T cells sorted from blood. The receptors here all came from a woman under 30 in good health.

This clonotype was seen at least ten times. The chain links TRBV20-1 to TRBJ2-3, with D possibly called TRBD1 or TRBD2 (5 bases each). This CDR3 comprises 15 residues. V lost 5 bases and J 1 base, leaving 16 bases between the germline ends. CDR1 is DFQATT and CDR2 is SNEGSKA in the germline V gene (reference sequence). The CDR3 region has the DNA TGCAGTGCTCCACTCGGGACCCTCCGCACAGATACGCAGTATTTT. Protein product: CSAPLGTLRTDTQYF.

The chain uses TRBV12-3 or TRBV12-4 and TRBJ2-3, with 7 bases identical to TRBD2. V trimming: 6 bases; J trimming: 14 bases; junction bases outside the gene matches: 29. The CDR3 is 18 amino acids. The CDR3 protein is CASSVRSNLRGSSLRRYF. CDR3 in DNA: TGTGCCAGCAGCGTTCGGTCCAACTTGCGCGGGAGTAGCCTACGGCGGTATTTT.

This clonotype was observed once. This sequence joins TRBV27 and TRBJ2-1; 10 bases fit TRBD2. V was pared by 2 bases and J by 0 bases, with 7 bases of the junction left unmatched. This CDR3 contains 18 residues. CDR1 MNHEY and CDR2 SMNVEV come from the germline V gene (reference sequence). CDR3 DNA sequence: TGTGCCAGCAGTTTAGCTCCTAGCGGGAGTCGCTCCTACAATGAGCAGTTCTTC. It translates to CASSLAPSGSRSYNEQFF.

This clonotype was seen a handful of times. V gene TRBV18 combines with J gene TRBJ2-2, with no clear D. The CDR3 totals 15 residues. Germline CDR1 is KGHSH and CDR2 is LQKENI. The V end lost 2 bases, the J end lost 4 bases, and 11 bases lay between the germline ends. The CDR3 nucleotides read TGTGCCAGCTCACCAGGGCCTGGGCTCACCGGGGAGCTGTTTTTT. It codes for CASSPGPGLTGELFF. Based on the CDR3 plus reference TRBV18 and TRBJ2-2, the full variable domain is NAGVMQNPRHLVRRRGQEARLRCSPMKGHSHVYWYRQLPEEGLKFMVYLQKENIIDESGMPKERFSAEFPKEGPSILRIQQVVRGDSAAYFCASSPGPGLTGELFFGEGSRLTVL.

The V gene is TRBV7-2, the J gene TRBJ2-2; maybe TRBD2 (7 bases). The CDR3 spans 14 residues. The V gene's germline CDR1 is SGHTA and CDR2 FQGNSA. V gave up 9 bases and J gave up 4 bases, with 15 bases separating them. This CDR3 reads CARGGGLSTGELFF. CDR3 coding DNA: TGTGCCAGGGGGGGGGGCCTTAGCACCGGGGAGCTGTTTTTT.

The CDR3 here is CAIRGTSGKEGPYNEQFF. The CDR3 coding sequence is TGTGCCATCAGAGGGACTAGCGGGAAGGAGGGCCCCTACAATGAGCAGTTCTTC. The gene calls are TRBV10-3 and TRBJ2-1; 13 nucleotides match TRBD2. The CDR3 covers 18 residues. The germline V gene encodes CDR1 ENHRY and CDR2 SYGVKD. V shed 6 bases, J shed 2 bases, and the junction held 10 bases outside the gene matches.

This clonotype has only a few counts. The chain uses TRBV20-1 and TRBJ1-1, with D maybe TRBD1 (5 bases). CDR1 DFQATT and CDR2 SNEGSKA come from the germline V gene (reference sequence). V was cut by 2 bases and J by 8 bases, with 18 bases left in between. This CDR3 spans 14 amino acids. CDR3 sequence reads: CSARPSRGGFEAFF. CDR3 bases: TGCAGTGCTAGACCTTCTCGGGGCGGTTTCGAAGCTTTCTTT.

CDR3: CSASDPRRPTIYNEQFF. In DNA, the CDR3 is TGCAGTGCTAGTGATCCGCGGAGGCCCACGATTTACAATGAGCAGTTCTTC. J is TRBJ2-1 and V is TRBV20-1; tentatively, D is TRBD2 (5 bases). Germline V CDR1 and CDR2: DFQATT, SNEGSKA (reference sequence). V lost 3 bases, J lost 4 bases, and 22 bases lay in between. The CDR3 sequence is 17 residues long.

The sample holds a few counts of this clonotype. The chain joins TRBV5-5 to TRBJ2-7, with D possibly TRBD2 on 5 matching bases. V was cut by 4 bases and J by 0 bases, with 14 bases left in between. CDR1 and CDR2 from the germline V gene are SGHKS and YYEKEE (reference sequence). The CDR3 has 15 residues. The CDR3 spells CASSQIPGSSYEQYF. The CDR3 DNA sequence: TGTGCCAGCAGCCAGATTCCGGGGAGCTCCTACGAGCAGTACTTC.

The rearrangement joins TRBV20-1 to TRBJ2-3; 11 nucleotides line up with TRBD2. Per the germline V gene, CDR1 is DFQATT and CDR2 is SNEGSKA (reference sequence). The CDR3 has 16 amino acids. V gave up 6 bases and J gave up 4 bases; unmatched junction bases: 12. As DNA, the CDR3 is TGCAGTGCCCTGCCTCGACTAGCGGGAACGTCAGATACGCAGTATTTT. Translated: CSALPRLAGTSDTQYF.

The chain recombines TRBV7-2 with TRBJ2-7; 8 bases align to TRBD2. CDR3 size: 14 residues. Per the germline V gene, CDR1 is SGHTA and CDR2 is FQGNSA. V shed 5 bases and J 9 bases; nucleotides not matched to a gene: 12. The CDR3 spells CASSAGLYAGGQYF. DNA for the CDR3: TGTGCCAGCAGCGCGGGACTTTACGCGGGGGGGCAGTACTTC. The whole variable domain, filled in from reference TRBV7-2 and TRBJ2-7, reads GAGVSQSPSNKVTEKGKDVELRCDPISGHTALYWYRQSLGQGLEFLIYFQGNSAPDKSGLPSDRFSAERTGGSVSTLTIQRTQQEDSAVYLCASSAGLYAGGQYFGPGTRLTVT.

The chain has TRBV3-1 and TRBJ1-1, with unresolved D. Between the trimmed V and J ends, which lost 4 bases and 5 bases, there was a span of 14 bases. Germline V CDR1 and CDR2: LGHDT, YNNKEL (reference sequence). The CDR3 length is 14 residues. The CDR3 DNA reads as TGTGCCAGCAGCCCCTATACCTTCTGGACTGAAGCTTTCTTT. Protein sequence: CASSPYTFWTEAFF.

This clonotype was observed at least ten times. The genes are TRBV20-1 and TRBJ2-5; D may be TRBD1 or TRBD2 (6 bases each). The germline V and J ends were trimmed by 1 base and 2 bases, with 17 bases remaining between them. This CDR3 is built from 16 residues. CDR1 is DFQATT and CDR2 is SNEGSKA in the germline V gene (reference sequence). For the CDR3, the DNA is TGCAGTGCTAGAGGGGGGGCTGGACACACACAAGAGACCCAGTACTTC. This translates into CSARGGAGHTQETQYF.

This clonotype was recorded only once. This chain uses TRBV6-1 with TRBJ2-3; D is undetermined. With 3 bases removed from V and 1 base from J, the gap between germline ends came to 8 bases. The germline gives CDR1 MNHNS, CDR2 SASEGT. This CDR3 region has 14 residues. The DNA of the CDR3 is TGTGCCAGCAGTGAGGACCTCCGCACAGATACGCAGTATTTT. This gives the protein CASSEDLRTDTQYF.

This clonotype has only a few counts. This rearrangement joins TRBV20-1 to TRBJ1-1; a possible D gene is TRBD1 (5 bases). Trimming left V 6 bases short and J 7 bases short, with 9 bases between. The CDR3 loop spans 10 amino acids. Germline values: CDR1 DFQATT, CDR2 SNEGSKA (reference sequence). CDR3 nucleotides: TGCAGTGCGTCAGGGAATGAAGCTTTCTTT. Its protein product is CSASGNEAFF.

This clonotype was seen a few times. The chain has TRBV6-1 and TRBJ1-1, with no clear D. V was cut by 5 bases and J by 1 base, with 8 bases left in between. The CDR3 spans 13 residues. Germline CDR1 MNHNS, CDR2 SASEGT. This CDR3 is CASSRQQNTEAFF. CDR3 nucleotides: TGTGCCAGCAGTCGCCAGCAGAACACTGAAGCTTTCTTT.

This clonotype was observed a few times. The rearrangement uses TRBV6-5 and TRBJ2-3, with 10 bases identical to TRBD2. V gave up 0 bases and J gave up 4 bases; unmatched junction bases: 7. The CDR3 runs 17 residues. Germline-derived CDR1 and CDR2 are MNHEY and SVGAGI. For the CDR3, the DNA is TGTGCCAGCAGTTACTCAACCAGCGGGAGGGCCTCAGATACGCAGTATTTT. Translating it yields CASSYSTSGRASDTQYF.

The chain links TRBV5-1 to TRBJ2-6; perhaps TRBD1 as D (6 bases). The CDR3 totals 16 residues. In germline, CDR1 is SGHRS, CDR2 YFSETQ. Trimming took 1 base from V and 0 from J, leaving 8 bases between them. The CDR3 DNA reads TGCGCCAGCAGCTTGATACAGGGCTCTGGGGCCAACGTCCTGACTTTC. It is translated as CASSLIQGSGANVLTF.

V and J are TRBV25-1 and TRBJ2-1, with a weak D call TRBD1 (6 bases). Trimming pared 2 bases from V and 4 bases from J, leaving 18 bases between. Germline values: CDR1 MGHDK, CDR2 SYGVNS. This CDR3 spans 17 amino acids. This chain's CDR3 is CASSEIRDKYLYNEQFF. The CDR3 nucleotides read TGTGCCAGCAGTGAAATCCGGGACAAGTACCTTTACAATGAGCAGTTCTTC.

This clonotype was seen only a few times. The CDR3 loop is CASSYRAGGLDEQYF. The CDR3 bases are TGTGCCAGCAGTTATAGGGCAGGGGGCTTGGACGAGCAGTACTTC. This chain uses TRBV6-5 with TRBJ2-7; TRBD1 matches at 8 bases. The germline gives CDR1 MNHEY, CDR2 SVGAGI. Trimming removed 3 bases from V and 5 bases from J; junction bases left unmatched: 9. This CDR3 has 15 residues.

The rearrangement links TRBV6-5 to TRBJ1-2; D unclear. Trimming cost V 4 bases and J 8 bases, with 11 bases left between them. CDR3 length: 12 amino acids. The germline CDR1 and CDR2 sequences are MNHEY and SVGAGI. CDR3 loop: CASSSSDLGYTF. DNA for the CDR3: TGTGCCAGCAGTTCCTCGGACTTGGGCTACACCTTC.

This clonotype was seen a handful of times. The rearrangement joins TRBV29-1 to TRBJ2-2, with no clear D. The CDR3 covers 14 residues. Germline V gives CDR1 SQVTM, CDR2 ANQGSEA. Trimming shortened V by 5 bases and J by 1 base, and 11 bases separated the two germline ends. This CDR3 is CSVRQAMNTGELFF. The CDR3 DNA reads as TGCAGCGTTCGGCAGGCCATGAACACCGGGGAGCTGTTTTTT.